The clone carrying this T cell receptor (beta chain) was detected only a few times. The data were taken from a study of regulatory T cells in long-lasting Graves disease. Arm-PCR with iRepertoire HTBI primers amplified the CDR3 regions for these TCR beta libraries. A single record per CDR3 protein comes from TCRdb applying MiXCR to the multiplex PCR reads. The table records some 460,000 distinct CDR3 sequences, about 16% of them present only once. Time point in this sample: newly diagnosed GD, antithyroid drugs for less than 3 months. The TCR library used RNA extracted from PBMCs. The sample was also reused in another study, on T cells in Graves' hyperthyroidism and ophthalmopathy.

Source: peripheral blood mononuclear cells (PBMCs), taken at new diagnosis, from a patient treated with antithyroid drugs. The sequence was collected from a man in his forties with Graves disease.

CDR3 bases: TGTGCCAGCAGTCGAACCGGGACAGCCTTTCTAGCCAAAAACATTCAGTACTTC. It encodes CASSRTGTAFLAKNIQYF. This rearrangement joins TRBV27 to TRBJ2-4; 7 bases match TRBD1. After removal of 5 bases from V and 0 bases from J, the junction contained 13 bases not matched to a gene. The CDR3 sequence is 18 residues long. CDR1 and CDR2 (germline): MNHEY, SMNVEV (reference sequence).